These 14 T cell receptor beta chains were sequenced from one sample in a study of vaccination effects on CD4 cells after COVID-19 (dated 2022 in TCRdb). No antigens are known for them. Preparation of the library involved the immunoSEQ multiplex PCR assay. The table was pulled from immuneACCESS by TCRdb, which kept in-frame rearrangements only. Such tables lose some clones; where checked, under half of the loss comes from unresolved V genes, and the rest has no known cause. For this sample the table gives 65,000 to 90,000 clones, of which 73% were detected only once. Roughly 2.1% of the sample belongs to the ten largest clones. After more than 9 days of culture, CD4+ T cells were isolated with the EasySep CD4+ T cell isolation kit. Each participant received two doses of an mRNA SARS-CoV-2 vaccine, either BNT162b2 or mRNA-1273. This material consisted of CD4+ T cells from PBMCs cultured without peptide, taken after COVID-19 vaccination. These receptors were taken from a human donor who received a COVID-19 vaccine.

This chain joins TRBV24-1 and TRBJ2-5, with D tentatively TRBD1 or TRBD2 (6 bases each). V dropped 0 bases and J dropped 4 bases, with 11 bases sitting between them. Germline CDR1 reads KGHDR; CDR2 reads SFDVKD. This CDR3 spans 15 amino acids. CDR3: CATSDLRGGGETQYF. The CDR3 DNA follows: TGTGCCACCAGTGATTTGCGTGGAGGGGGAGAGACCCAGTACTTC.

In its sample, this clone was seen a few times. The V and J genes are TRBV7-6 and TRBJ2-1; the match to TRBD2 covers 9 bases. Germline values: CDR1 SGHVS, CDR2 FNYEAQ. The CDR3 consists of 16 residues. The V gene end was trimmed by 5 bases and the J gene end by 2 bases; junction bases not matched to a gene: 7. The DNA for the CDR3 is TGTGCCAGCAGCGTTTTAGCGGGGGCGACCTACAATGAGCAGTTCTTC. It codes for CASSVLAGATYNEQFF.

This chain links TRBV6-4 with TRBJ2-6, with D perhaps TRBD1 (5 bases). Looked up from germline, CDR1 is MRHNA and CDR2 is SNTAGT. The CDR3 runs to 17 residues. V was pared by 4 bases and J by 3 bases, with 16 bases between. CDR3 loop: CASSAQGVRSGANVLTF. In DNA, the CDR3 is TGTGCCAGCAGTGCTCAGGGTGTTAGGAGTGGGGCCAACGTCCTGACTTTC.

In regard to this clone: Germline is not matched at one junction end, which may reflect a read error. V gene TRBV6-2 or TRBV6-3 combines with J gene TRBJ2-4, with D tentatively TRBD1 or TRBD2 (6 bases each). Germline-derived CDR1 and CDR2 are MNHEY and SVGEGT. CDR3 length: 16 amino acids. The CDR3 DNA follows: TGTGCCAGCAGCACCAGGACTGTGCGGGACAAATACATTCAGTACTTC. Amino acid sequence: CASSTRTVRDKYIQYF.

V usage is TRBV6-5 and J usage is TRBJ1-2, with D perhaps matching TRBD1 (5 bases). V was pared by 6 bases and J by 4 bases, with 12 bases between. This CDR3 has 13 amino acids. Germline-derived CDR1 and CDR2 are MNHEY and SVGAGI. CDR3 amino acids: CASRGQGFYGYTF. The CDR3 coding sequence is TGTGCCAGCAGAGGGCAGGGTTTCTATGGCTACACCTTC.

This clone was detected a few times. The chain recombines TRBV19 with TRBJ1-6; 7 positions match TRBD1. Germline V gene lookup returns CDR1 LNHDA and CDR2 SQIVND (reference sequence). The CDR3 contains 16 residues. V trimming: 10 bases; J trimming: 7 bases; junction bases outside the gene matches: 16. This chain's CDR3 is CATLPTGRITNSPLHF. As DNA, the CDR3 is TGTGCCACGCTTCCGACAGGGAGAATAACAAATTCACCCCTCCACTTT.

V usage is TRBV6-6 and J usage is TRBJ1-4; 11 bases agree with TRBD1. The trim removed 5 bases at V and 7 bases at J, leaving 9 bases unmatched. Germline V CDR1 and CDR2: MNHNY, SVGAGI (reference sequence). This CDR3 is built from 16 residues. The CDR3 reads CASSTRTGGVFEKLFF. The DNA for the CDR3 is TGTGCCAGCAGTACACGGACAGGGGGCGTCTTTGAAAAACTGTTTTTT.

This chain connects TRBV2 to TRBJ1-2, with D perhaps TRBD1 (5 bases). The CDR3 covers 16 residues. V was shortened by 4 bases and J by 2 bases, with 17 bases between the two germline ends. The germline gives CDR1 SNHLY, CDR2 FYNNEI. CDR3 amino acids: CASSAETGDLNYGYTF. The CDR3 nucleotides are TGTGCCAGCAGTGCGGAAACAGGAGATTTGAACTATGGCTACACCTTC. Filled out from reference TRBV2 and TRBJ1-2, the complete variable domain reads EPEVTQTPSHQVTQMGQEVILRCVPISNHLYFYWYRQILGQKVEFLVSFYNNEISEKSEIFDDQFSVERPDGSNFTLKIRSTKLEDSAMYFCASSAETGDLNYGYTFGSGTRLTVV.

The gene calls are TRBV4-3 and TRBJ1-1; 7 bases match TRBD1. This CDR3 has 15 amino acids. J gave up 5 bases and V 1 base, and 7 bases lay outside the gene matches. Germline V gene sequence: CDR1 LGHNA, CDR2 YSLEER. This CDR3 is CASSQGYRGGTEAFF. For the CDR3, the DNA is TGCGCCAGCAGCCAAGGGTACAGGGGAGGGACTGAAGCTTTCTTT.

This chain uses TRBV4-2 with TRBJ1-1; tentative D call: TRBD1 (5 bases). Trimming took 4 bases from V and 4 from J, leaving 16 bases between them. Germline V gives CDR1 LGHNA, CDR2 YNFKEQ. CDR3 length: 15 amino acids. The CDR3 DNA sequence: TGTGCCAGCAGCCCGCTCCAGGGAGTAGGCACTGAAGCTTTCTTT. As protein: CASSPLQGVGTEAFF.

The chain couples TRBV6-5 to TRBJ1-4, with a weak D call TRBD1 (5 bases). V was shortened by 2 bases and J by 7 bases, with 11 bases between the two germline ends. This CDR3 spans 14 amino acids. Germline CDR1 and CDR2: MNHEY and SVGAGI. The CDR3 sequence is CASSYAWGLEKLFF. In DNA, the CDR3 is TGTGCCAGCAGTTACGCGTGGGGCCTTGAAAAACTGTTTTTT.

This chain joins TRBV5-6 and TRBJ1-3, with 8 bases matching TRBD1. V shed 0 bases and J 0 bases; nucleotides not matched to a gene: 2. The CDR3 covers 16 residues. Germline V gene data show CDR1 as SGHDT and CDR2 as YYEEEE. The CDR3 coding sequence is TGTGCCAGCAGCTTGGGGACAGGGCTCTCTGGAAACACCATATATTTT. It codes for CASSLGTGLSGNTIYF.

The CDR3: CASSLAEGFNEQFF. The DNA of the CDR3 is TGTGCCAGCAGCTTGGCCGAGGGTTTCAATGAGCAGTTCTTC. This chain joins TRBV5-4 and TRBJ2-1, with a possible D match to TRBD2 (5 bases). Germline V gene lookup returns CDR1 SGHNT and CDR2 YYREEE (reference sequence). CDR3 length: 14 residues. The V end lost 0 bases, the J end lost 6 bases, and 10 bases lay between the germline ends.

J is TRBJ2-5 and V is TRBV5-4; tentatively, D is TRBD1 or TRBD2 (6 bases each). Germline assignment: CDR1 SGHNT and CDR2 YYREEE (reference sequence). Trimming shortened V by 1 base and J by 4 bases, and 8 bases separated the two germline ends. The CDR3 spans 13 residues. CDR3 bases: TGTGCCAGCAGCTTGTGGGGGGCAGAGACCCAGTACTTC. Translating it yields CASSLWGAETQYF.